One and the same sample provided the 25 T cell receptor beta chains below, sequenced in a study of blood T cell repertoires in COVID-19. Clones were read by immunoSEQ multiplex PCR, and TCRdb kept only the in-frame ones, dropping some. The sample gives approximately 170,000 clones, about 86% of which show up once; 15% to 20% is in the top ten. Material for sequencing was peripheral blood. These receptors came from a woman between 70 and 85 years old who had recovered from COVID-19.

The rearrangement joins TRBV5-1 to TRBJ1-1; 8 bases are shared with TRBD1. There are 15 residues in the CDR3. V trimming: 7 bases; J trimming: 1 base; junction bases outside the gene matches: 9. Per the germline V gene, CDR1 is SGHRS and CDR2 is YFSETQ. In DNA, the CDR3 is TGCGCCAGCGTACCCGGGACAGGTGGGAACACTGAAGCTTTCTTT. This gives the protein CASVPGTGGNTEAFF.

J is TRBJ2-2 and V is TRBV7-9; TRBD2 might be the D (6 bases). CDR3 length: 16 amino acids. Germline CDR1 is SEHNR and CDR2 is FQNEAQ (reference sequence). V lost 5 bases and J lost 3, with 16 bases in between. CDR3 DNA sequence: TGTGCCAGCAGCCCCCCGGGACTCGGCGACACCGGGGAGCTGTTTTTT. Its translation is CASSPPGLGDTGELFF. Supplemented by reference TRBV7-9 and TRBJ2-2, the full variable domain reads DTGVSQNPRHKITKRGQNVTFRCDPISEHNRLYWYRQTLGQGPEFLTYFQNEAQLEKSRLLSDRFSAERPKGSFSTLEIQRTEQGDSAMYLCASSPPGLGDTGELFFGEGSRLTVL.

The CDR3 is CASSFGGGWDTQYF. CDR3 in DNA: TGTGCCAGCAGCTTCGGGGGGGGATGGGATACGCAGTATTTT. The V gene is TRBV5-4, the J gene TRBJ2-3, with TRBD2 matching 8 bases. The V and J ends lost 2 bases and 6 bases, in that order; junction bases with no gene match: 5. The CDR3 contains 14 residues. Germline V gene sequence: CDR1 SGHNT, CDR2 YYREEE (reference sequence).

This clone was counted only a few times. For the CDR3, the DNA is TGTGCCAGCAGCTTAAGCCACACAGATACGCAGTATTTT. This translates into CASSLSHTDTQYF. The rearrangement links TRBV11-1 to TRBJ2-3; D not resolved. Germline V gives CDR1 SGHAT, CDR2 FQDESV (reference sequence). The length of the CDR3 is 13 residues. V lost 2 bases, J lost 2 bases, and 5 bases lay in between. The full variable domain, in which reference TRBV11-1 and TRBJ2-3 provide the parts outside the CDR3, is EAEVAQSPRYKITEKSQAVAFWCDPISGHATLYWYRQILGQGPELLVQFQDESVVDDSQLPKDRFSAERLKGVDSTLKIQPAELGDSAMYLCASSLSHTDTQYFGPGTRLTVL.

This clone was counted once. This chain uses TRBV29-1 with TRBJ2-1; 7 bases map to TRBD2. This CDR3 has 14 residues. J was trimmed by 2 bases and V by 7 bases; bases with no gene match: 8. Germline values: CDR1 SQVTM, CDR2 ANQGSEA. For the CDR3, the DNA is TGCAGCGCCAAGGGAGGGACGACCTACAATGAGCAGTTCTTC. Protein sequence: CSAKGGTTYNEQFF.

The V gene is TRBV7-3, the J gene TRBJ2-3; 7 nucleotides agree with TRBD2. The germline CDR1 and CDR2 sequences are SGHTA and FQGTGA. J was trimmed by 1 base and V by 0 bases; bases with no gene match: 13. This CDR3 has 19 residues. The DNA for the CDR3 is TGTGCCAGCAGCTTAACCCCGACGGGACTAACAACTGGCACAGATACGCAGTATTTT. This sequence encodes CASSLTPTGLTTGTDTQYF.

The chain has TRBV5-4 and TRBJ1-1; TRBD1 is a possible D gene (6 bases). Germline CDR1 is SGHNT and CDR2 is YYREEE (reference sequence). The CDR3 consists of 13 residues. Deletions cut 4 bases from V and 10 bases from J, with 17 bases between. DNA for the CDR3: TGTGCCAGCAGCCCAAAACTGGGAGGGGGAGCTTTCTTT. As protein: CASSPKLGGGAFF.

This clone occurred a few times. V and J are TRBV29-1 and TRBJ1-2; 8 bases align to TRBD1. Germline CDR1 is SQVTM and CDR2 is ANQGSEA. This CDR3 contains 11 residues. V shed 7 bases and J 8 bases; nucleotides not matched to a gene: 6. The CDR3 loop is CSAGQGRGYTF. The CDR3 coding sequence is TGCAGCGCCGGACAGGGACGGGGCTACACCTTC.

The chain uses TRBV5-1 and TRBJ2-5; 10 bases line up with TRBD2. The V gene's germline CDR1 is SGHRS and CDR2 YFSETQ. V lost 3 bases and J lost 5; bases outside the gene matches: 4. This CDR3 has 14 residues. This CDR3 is CASSSTSGVETQYF. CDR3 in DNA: TGCGCCAGCAGCTCTACTAGCGGGGTCGAGACCCAGTACTTC.

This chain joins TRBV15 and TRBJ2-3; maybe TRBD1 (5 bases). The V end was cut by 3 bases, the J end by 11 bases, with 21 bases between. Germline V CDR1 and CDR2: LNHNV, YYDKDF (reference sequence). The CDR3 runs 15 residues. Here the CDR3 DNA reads TGTGCCACCAGCAGGGGGCAAACAGAGGCACGGCGGCAGTATTTT. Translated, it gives CATSRGQTEARRQYF.

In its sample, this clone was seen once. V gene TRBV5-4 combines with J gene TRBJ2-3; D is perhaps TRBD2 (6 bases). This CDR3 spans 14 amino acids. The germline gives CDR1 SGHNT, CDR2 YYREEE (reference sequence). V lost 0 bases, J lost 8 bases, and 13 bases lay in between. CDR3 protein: CASSLAGGPGTQYF. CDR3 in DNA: TGTGCCAGCAGCTTGGCCGGAGGGCCGGGTACGCAGTATTTT.

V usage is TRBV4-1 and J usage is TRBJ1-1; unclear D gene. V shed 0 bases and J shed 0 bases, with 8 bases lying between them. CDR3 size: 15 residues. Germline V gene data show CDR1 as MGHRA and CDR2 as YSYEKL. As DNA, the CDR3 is TGCGCCAGCAGCCAAGACAGGATAATGAACACTGAAGCTTTCTTT. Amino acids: CASSQDRIMNTEAFF.

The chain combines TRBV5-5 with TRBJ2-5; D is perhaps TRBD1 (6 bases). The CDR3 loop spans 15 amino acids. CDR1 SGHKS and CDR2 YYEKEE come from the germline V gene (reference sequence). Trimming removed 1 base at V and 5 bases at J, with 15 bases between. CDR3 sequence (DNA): TGTGCCAGCAGCTTGTGGGACACCACCGGGGAGACCCAGTACTTC. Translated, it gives CASSLWDTTGETQYF.

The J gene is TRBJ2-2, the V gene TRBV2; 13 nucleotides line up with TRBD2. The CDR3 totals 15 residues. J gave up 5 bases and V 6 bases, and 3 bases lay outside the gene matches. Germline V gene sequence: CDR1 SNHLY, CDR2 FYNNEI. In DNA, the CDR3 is TGTGCCAGCAGAGCGGGACTAGCGGGGACCGGGGAGCTGTTTTTT. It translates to CASRAGLAGTGELFF. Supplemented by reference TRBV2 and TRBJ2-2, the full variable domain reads EPEVTQTPSHQVTQMGQEVILRCVPISNHLYFYWYRQILGQKVEFLVSFYNNEISEKSEIFDDQFSVERPDGSNFTLKIRSTKLEDSAMYFCASRAGLAGTGELFFGEGSRLTVL.

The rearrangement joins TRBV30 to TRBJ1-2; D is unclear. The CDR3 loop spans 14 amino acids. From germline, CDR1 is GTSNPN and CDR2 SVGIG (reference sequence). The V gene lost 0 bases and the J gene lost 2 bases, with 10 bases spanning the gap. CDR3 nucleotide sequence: TGTGCCTGGAGTGTTGTGTGGCAGAACTATGGCTACACCTTC. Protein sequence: CAWSVVWQNYGYTF.

This chain's CDR3 is CASSTDPGNEQFF. The CDR3 DNA follows: TGTGCCAGCAGCACCGACCCGGGCAATGAGCAGTTCTTC. The rearrangement links TRBV11-2 to TRBJ2-1; D not resolved. The germline gives CDR1 SGHAT, CDR2 FQNNGV. CDR3 length: 13 residues. V lost 5 bases, J lost 6 bases, and 11 bases lay in between.

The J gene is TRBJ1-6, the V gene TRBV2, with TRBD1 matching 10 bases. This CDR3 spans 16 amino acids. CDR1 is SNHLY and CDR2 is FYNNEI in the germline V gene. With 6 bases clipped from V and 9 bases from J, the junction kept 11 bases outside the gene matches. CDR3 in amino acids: CASSVKGDRGGSPLHF. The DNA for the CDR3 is TGTGCCAGCAGCGTCAAGGGGGACAGGGGTGGTTCACCCCTCCACTTT.

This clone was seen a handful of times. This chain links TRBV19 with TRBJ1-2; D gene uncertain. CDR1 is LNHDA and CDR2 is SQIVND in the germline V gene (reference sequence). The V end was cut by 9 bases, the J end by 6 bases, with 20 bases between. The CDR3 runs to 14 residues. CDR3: CASLPRLNAHGYTF. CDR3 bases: TGTGCCAGCCTACCGAGGCTAAATGCTCATGGCTACACCTTC.

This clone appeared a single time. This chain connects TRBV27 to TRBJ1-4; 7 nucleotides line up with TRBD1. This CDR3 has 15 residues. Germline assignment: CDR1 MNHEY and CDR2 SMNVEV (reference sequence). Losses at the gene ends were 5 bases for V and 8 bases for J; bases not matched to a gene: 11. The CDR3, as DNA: TGTGCCAGCAGTCCCCGGACAGGCACTTTGGAAAAACTGTTTTTT. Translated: CASSPRTGTLEKLFF.

CDR3 protein: CASSYGQRKGGYTF. DNA for the CDR3: TGTGCCAGCAGTTACGGGCAGCGGAAGGGCGGCTACACCTTC. The J gene is TRBJ1-2, the V gene TRBV6-5; D not resolved. CDR1 is MNHEY, CDR2 SVGAGI, per germline. V was pared by 2 bases and J by 8 bases, with 15 bases between. This CDR3 region has 14 residues.

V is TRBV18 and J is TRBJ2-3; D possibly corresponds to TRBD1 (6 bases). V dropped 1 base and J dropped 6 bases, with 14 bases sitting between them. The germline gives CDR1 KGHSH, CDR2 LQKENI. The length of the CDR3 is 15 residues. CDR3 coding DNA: TGTGCCAGCTCACCACTCACAACCAGGGGTGATACGCAGTATTTT. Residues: CASSPLTTRGDTQYF. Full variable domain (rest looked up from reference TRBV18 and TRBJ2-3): NAGVMQNPRHLVRRRGQEARLRCSPMKGHSHVYWYRQLPEEGLKFMVYLQKENIIDESGMPKERFSAEFPKEGPSILRIQQVVRGDSAAYFCASSPLTTRGDTQYFGPGTRLTVL.

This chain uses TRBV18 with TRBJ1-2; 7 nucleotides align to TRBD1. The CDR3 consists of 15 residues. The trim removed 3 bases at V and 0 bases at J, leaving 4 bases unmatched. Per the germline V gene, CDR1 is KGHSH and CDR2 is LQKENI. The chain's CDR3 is CASSPTGESNYGYTF. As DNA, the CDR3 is TGTGCCAGCTCACCCACAGGGGAATCTAACTATGGCTACACCTTC.

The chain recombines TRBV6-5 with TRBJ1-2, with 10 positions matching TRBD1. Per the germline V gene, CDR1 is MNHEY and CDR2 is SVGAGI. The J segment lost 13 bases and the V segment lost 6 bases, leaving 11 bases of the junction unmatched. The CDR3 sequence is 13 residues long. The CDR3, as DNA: TGTGCCAGCAGGGACCGGGACAGGGGAGGGTGCACCTTC. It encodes CASRDRDRGGCTF.

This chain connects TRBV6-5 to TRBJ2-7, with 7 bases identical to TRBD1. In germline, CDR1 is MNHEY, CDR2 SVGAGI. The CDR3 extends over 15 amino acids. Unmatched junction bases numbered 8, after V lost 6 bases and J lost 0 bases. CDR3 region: CASSHGQVLSYEQYF. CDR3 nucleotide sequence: TGTGCCAGCAGCCACGGACAGGTTCTCTCCTACGAGCAGTACTTC.

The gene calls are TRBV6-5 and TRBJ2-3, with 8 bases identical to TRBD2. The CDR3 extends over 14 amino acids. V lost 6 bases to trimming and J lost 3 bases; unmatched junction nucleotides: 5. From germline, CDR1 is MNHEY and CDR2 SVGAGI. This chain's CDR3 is CASRPGLVTDTQYF. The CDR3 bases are TGTGCCAGCAGGCCGGGACTAGTGACAGATACGCAGTATTTT.